This TCR beta chain is drawn from a study of cytomegalovirus exposure and HLA in healthy donors. Study as a whole: In a later analysis, it was reported that the 120 validation repertoires had been produced on the same platform as the 670 or so repertoires belonging to the first cohort.

The repertoire was sequenced with immunoSEQ multiplex PCR; TCRdb's copy has only in-frame clones and lacks some. The data show around 160,000 clones, 70% to 90% seen once. As for this clone: The antigen remains unidentified.

Study observations and caveats: A later analysis found first-cohort TCR clusters tended to co-occur in the approximately 120 validation repertoires. Listed as cytomegalovirus-associated were 150 to 200 TCR beta chains.

V gave up 3 bases and J gave up 4 bases; unmatched junction bases: 9. CDR1 is SGDLS and CDR2 is YYNGEE in the germline V gene. The CDR3 totals 15 residues. This clonotype originated in a man younger than 40 in good health and CMV-seropositive. The rearrangement links TRBV9 to TRBJ2-5, with TRBD2 identical over 7 bases. Sequencing was done on a sample of PBMCs. CDR3 in DNA: TGTGCCAGCAGCGCCGGCTGGGGAGGGGCAGAGACCCAGTACTTC. Translation gives CASSAGWGGAETQYF. Complete variable domain (other parts from reference TRBV9 and TRBJ2-5): DSGVTQTPKHLITATGQRVTLRCSPRSGDLSVYWYQQSLDQGLQFLIQYYNGEERAKGNILERFSAQQFPDLHSELNLSSLELGDSALYFCASSAGWGGAETQYFGPGTRLLVL.